Listed here is a single TCR beta chain. The data stem from a study of identical twins. TCRdb independently ran MiXCR on the 5' RACE reads; one entry per CDR3 protein. The repertoire includes fewer than 800,000 distinct CDR3 sequences, about 7.1% of them detected once, and roughly 1.5% sits in the top ten. Germline V gene data show CDR1 as SQVTM and CDR2 as ANQGSEA. With 6 bases removed from V and 4 bases from J, the gap between germline ends came to 15 bases. This CDR3 region has 13 residues. This sample was also put to use in a study of yellow fever vaccine responses in identical twins. That report notes: Reportedly, twins' vaccine T cell responses looked partly convergent and partly personalized.

The chain carries TRBV29-1 and TRBJ2-5; tentative D call: TRBD2 (5 bases). The receptor comes from a woman under 30 in good health. Sequenced: PBMCs. CDR3 in amino acids: CSVPRDGRETQYF. The CDR3 DNA follows: TGCAGCGTCCCTCGGGATGGGAGAGAGACCCAGTACTTC.